One and the same sample provided the 14 T cell receptor beta chains below, sequenced in a study of breast tumors, draining lymph nodes, adjacent tissues. TCRdb analysed the multiplex PCR reads with MiXCR anew, one entry per CDR3 protein. The data hold about 220,000 distinct CDR3 sequences, with roughly a third observed a single time. The lymph nodes were axillary draining lymph nodes from breast cancer patients. The source material was axillary lymph node tissue. The receptors were sampled from a female donor with breast cancer. Some clones in this sample may be carry-over from other donors' samples.

There are many counts of this clonotype. The rearrangement links TRBV20-1 to TRBJ2-1; D gene ambiguous. Germline loops: CDR1 DFQATT, CDR2 SNEGSKA (reference sequence). The ends were cut back, 3 bases at V and 6 bases at J, with 9 bases in the middle. The CDR3 is 12 amino acids. The CDR3 nucleotides read TGCAGTGCTAGTGGTGGACGCAATGAGCAGTTCTTC. Encoded protein: CSASGGRNEQFF.

This clonotype came up many times. The chain recombines TRBV20-1 with TRBJ2-5; D may match TRBD1 or TRBD2 (5 bases each). The CDR3 spans 15 residues. V lost 2 bases, J lost 7 bases, and 20 bases lay in between. Per germline, CDR1 DFQATT and CDR2 SNEGSKA (reference sequence). In DNA, the CDR3 is TGCAGTGCTAGACAACCTGGACAACCCCGGGGGACCCAGTACTTC. It encodes CSARQPGQPRGTQYF.

In this sample, this clonotype turned up many times. This sequence joins TRBV19 and TRBJ2-5; 7 bases align to TRBD2. Trimming cost V 5 bases and J 5 bases; bases outside gene matches: 8. Germline V lookup: CDR1 LNHDA, CDR2 SQIVND (reference sequence). CDR3 length: 14 amino acids. The CDR3 sequence is CASSFQGGQETQYF. In DNA, the CDR3 is TGTGCCAGTAGTTTTCAGGGAGGGCAGGAGACCCAGTACTTC. Supplemented by reference TRBV19 and TRBJ2-5, the full variable domain reads DGGITQSPKYLFRKEGQNVTLSCEQNLNHDAMYWYRQDPGQGLRLIYYSQIVNDFQKGDIAEGYSVSREKKESFPLTVTSAQKNPTAFYLCASSFQGGQETQYFGPGTRLLVL.

This clonotype was seen a single time. The chain employs TRBV3-1 and TRBJ2-4; D is uncertain. Trimming removed 0 bases at V and 8 bases at J, with 20 bases between. CDR1 and CDR2 from the germline V gene are LGHDT and YNNKEL (reference sequence). This CDR3 spans 17 amino acids. Here the CDR3 DNA reads TGTGCCAGCAGCCAAGAGAGACCCCCAAGACCAGGATACATTCAGTACTTC. It specifies CASSQERPPRPGYIQYF.

V usage is TRBV20-1 and J usage is TRBJ1-3; 7 nucleotides line up with TRBD1. Germline CDR1 and CDR2: DFQATT and SNEGSKA (reference sequence). V dropped 3 bases and J dropped 8; count of bases not matched to a gene: 10. The CDR3 length is 14 residues. CDR3 region: CSASRRGGADTIYF. DNA of the CDR3: TGCAGTGCTAGCAGGCGAGGGGGCGCGGACACCATATATTTT.

This clonotype was recorded many times. The rearrangement uses TRBV19 and TRBJ2-7, with D unclear. CDR3 size: 11 residues. Trimming removed 6 bases from V and 9 bases from J, with 12 bases in between. The V gene's germline CDR1 is LNHDA and CDR2 SQIVND (reference sequence). CDR3 region: CASRSVGRQYF. Written as DNA, the CDR3 is TGTGCCAGTAGATCGGTAGGCAGGCAGTACTTC.

This clonotype was detected only a few times. The chain joins TRBV6-5 to TRBJ2-1; D is uncertain. This CDR3 has 12 amino acids. V lost 6 bases to trimming and J lost 9 bases, with 12 bases between them. CDR1 is MNHEY and CDR2 is SVGAGI in the germline V gene. Here the CDR3 DNA reads TGTGCCAGCAGCCCCACCGGCCGTGAGCAGTTCTTC. Amino acids: CASSPTGREQFF.

The V call is TRBV6-2 or TRBV6-3, the J call TRBJ2-5; D possibly corresponds to TRBD1 (6 bases). CDR1 is MNHEY, CDR2 SVGEGT, per germline. V lost 6 bases and J lost 0, with 17 bases in between. CDR3 length: 16 amino acids. CDR3 region: CASRSTGATYQETQYF. CDR3 in DNA: TGTGCCAGCAGATCGACAGGCGCCACTTACCAAGAGACCCAGTACTTC.

The chain carries TRBV20-1 and TRBJ2-7; D is tentatively TRBD1 or TRBD2 (7 bases each). V dropped 2 bases and J dropped 7 bases, with 24 bases sitting between them. The CDR3 has 16 amino acids. Germline V lookup: CDR1 DFQATT, CDR2 SNEGSKA (reference sequence). The CDR3 nucleotides read TGCAGTGCTAGAAGGGAGGGGGCCCCAGGGTACAATGAGCAGTACGTC. This encodes CSARREGAPGYNEQYV.

This clonotype occurred many times. The chain combines TRBV20-1 with TRBJ2-1, with no clear D. CDR3 length: 15 residues. Germline CDR1 and CDR2: DFQATT and SNEGSKA (reference sequence). V lost 7 bases to trimming and J lost 0 bases, with 16 bases between them. CDR3 protein: CSGATSPSSYNEQFF. In DNA, the CDR3 is TGCAGTGGGGCGACAAGCCCGAGCTCCTACAATGAGCAGTTCTTC.

This clonotype was recorded only once. The chain recombines TRBV7-3 with TRBJ2-3; D is possibly TRBD2 (5 bases). Trimming shortened V by 5 bases and J by 6 bases, and 15 bases separated the two germline ends. This CDR3 has 14 amino acids. The germline V gene has CDR1 SGHTA and CDR2 FQGTGA. The CDR3 spells CASSQVGSRDTQYF. For the CDR3, the DNA is TGTGCCAGCAGCCAGGTGGGGAGTCGGGATACGCAGTATTTT.

This clonotype showed up many times. The junction departs from germline at one end; a sequencing error may be responsible. The rearrangement uses TRBV7-7 and TRBJ2-1, with a tentative D call TRBD2 (6 bases). Germline lookup yields CDR1 SSHAT and CDR2 FNYEAQ (reference sequence). The CDR3 is made up of 17 amino acids. The CDR3 DNA sequence: TGTGCTAGCAGCCTGGGACTTACCCCCGCCCCGAACAATGAGCAGTTCTTC. Translation: CASSLGLTPAPNNEQFF.

This clonotype was seen a few times. The chain uses TRBV28 and TRBJ2-5, with D perhaps TRBD1 (5 bases). The CDR3 spans 16 residues. Germline lookup yields CDR1 MDHEN and CDR2 SYDVKM. V gave up 4 bases and J gave up 9 bases, with 24 bases separating them. The CDR3 sequence: CASSSPLKAGQGAQYF. Here the CDR3 DNA reads TGTGCCAGCAGTTCCCCCCTCAAGGCAGGCCAAGGGGCCCAGTACTTC.

This clonotype was seen ten or more times. The V and J genes are TRBV5-8 and TRBJ2-6; D is unresolved. CDR1 SGHTS and CDR2 YDEGEE come from the germline V gene. V was clipped by 5 bases and J by 1 base, with 7 bases between them. The CDR3 extends over 14 amino acids. The CDR3 reads CASRKGSGANVLTF. DNA for the CDR3: TGTGCCAGCAGGAAGGGTTCTGGGGCCAACGTCCTGACTTTC.